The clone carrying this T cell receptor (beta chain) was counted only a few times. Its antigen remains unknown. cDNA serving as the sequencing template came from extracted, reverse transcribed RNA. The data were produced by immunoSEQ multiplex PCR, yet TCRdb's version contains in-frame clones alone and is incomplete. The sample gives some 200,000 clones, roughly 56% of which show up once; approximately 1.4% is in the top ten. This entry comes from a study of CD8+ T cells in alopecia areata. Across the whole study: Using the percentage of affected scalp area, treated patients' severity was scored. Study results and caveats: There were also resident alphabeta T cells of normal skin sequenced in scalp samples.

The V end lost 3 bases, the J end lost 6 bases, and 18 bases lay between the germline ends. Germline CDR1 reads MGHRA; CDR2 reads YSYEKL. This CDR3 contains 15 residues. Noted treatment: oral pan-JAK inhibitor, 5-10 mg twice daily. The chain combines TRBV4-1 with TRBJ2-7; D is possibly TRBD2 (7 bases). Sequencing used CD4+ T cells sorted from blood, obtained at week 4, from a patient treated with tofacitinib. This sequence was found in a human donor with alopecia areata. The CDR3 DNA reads TGCGCCAGCAGCCACCCCTTAAGGGGGAGGGGCGAGCAGTACTTC. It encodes CASSHPLRGRGEQYF.